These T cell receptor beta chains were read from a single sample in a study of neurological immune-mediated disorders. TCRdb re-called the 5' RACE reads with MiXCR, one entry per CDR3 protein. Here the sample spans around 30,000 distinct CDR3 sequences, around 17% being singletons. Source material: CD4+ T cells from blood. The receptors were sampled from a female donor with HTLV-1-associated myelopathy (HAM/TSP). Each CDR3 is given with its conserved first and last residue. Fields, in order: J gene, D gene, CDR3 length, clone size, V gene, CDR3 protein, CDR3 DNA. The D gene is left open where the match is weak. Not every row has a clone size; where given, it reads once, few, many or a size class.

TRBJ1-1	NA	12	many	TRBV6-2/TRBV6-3	CASSTGYTEAFF	TGTGCCAGCAGTACAGGGTACACTGAAGCTTTCTTT
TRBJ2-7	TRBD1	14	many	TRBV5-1	CASSSGDRAYEQYF	TGCGCCAGCAGCTCGGGGGACAGGGCCTACGAGCAGTACTTC
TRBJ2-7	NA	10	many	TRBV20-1	CSARGDEQYF	TGCAGTGCTAGAGGGGACGAGCAGTACTTC
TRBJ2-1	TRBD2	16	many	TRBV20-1	CSARPQGTGGPDEQFF	TGCAGTGCTAGGCCCCAAGGGACGGGAGGGCCCGATGAGCAGTTCTTC
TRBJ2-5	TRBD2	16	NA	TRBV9	CASSVRSGTGGETQYF	TGTGCCAGCAGCGTACGTAGCGGGACGGGGGGAGAGACCCAGTACTTC
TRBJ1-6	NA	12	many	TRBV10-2	CASRGTGSPLHF	TGCGCCAGCAGGGGAACAGGTTCACCCCTCCACTTT
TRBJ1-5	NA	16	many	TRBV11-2	CASSSGHLGGNQPQHF	TGTGCCAGCAGCTCGGGACACCTCGGAGGCAATCAGCCCCAGCATTTT
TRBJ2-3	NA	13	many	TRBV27	CASRARGVDTQYF	TGTGCCAGCAGGGCCCGTGGGGTAGATACGCAGTATTTT
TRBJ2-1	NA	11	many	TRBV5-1	CASGLPAEQFF	TGCGCCAGCGGCCTGCCAGCTGAGCAGTTCTTC
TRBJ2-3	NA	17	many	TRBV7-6	CASSPRYRGGSTDTQYF	TGTGCCAGCAGCCCCCGTTATAGGGGGGGAAGCACAGATACGCAGTATTTT
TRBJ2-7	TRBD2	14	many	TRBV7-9	CASSQGLAAYEQYF	TGTGCCAGCAGCCAGGGACTAGCGGCCTACGAGCAGTACTTC
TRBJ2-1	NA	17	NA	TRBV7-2	CASSSGLVRGRPNEQFF	TGTGCCAGCAGCTCAGGCCTCGTGCGGGGAAGACCCAATGAGCAGTTCTTC
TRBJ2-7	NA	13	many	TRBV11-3	CASSSRTYYEQYF	TGTGCCAGCAGCTCAAGGACCTACTACGAGCAGTACTTC
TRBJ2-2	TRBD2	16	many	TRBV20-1	CSARRGTSGSPGELFF	TGCAGTGCTAGAAGAGGGACTAGCGGGAGCCCCGGGGAGCTGTTTTTT
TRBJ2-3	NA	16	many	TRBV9	CASSVAGHPLTDTQYF	TGTGCCAGCAGCGTAGCGGGACACCCCCTAACAGATACGCAGTATTTT
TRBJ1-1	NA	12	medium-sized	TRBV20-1	CSATPGFTEAFF	TGCAGTGCTACTCCCGGGTTTACTGAAGCTTTCTTT
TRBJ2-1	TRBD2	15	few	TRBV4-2	CASSPIGGAADEQFF	TGTGCCAGCAGCCCGATCGGGGGGGCTGCAGATGAGCAGTTCTTC
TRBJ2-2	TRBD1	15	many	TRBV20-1	CSARDRTGPTGELFF	TGCAGTGCTAGAGATCGGACAGGGCCCACCGGGGAGCTGTTTTTT
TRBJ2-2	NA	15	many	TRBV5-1	CASSFLEANTGELFF	TGCGCCAGCAGCTTTTTGGAAGCGAACACCGGGGAGCTGTTTTTT
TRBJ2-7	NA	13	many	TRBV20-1	CSASSGRAYEQYF	TGCAGTGCTAGCTCGGGACGGGCCTACGAGCAGTACTTC
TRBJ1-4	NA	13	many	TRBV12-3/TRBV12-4	CASSLEPGSGLFF	TGTGCCAGCAGTTTAGAACCTGGGTCCGGACTGTTTTTT
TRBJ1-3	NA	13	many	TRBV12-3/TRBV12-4	CASSSSMGNTIYF	TGTGCCAGCAGTTCTTCTATGGGAAACACCATATATTTT
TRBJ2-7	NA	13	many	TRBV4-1	CASSRPPRDEQYF	TGCGCCAGCAGCCGCCCCCCTAGAGACGAGCAGTACTTC